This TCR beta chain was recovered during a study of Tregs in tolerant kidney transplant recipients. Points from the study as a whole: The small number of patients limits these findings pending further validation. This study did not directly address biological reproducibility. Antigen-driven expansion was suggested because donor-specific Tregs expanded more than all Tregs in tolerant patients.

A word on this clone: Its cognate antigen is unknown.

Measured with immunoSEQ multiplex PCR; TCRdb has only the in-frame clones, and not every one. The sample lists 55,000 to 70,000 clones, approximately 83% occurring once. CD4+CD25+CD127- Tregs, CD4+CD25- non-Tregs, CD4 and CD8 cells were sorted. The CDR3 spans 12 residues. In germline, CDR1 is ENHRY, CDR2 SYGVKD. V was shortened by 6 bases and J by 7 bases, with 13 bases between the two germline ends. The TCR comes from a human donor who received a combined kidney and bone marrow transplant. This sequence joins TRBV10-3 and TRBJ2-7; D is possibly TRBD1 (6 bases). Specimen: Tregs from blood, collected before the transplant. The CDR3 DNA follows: TGTGCCATCAGGGCGGAGAGGGGGGAGCAGTACTTC. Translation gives CAIRAERGEQYF.